The 30 T cell receptor beta chains below were found in one sample sequenced in a study of shared clonotypes between healthy human individuals (dated by TCRdb to 2018 to 2021). Receptors were amplified or captured by the immunoSEQ multiplex PCR assay. TCRdb took this table from immuneACCESS and kept in-frame rearrangements with V and J called. Such tables lack part of the clones; where checked against another copy, unresolved V genes explain under half of the gap, and the rest is unexplained. Counted in this sample were 2.3 million or so clones; over 85% of them appeared once. 0.39% of the sample comes from the top ten. The material sequenced was naive CD4+ T cells from PBMCs. The label giving this sample's cell subset or site can be read as: CD45RA+ positively selected. Every receptor here comes from a man aged 18 to 30 in good health. Some clones in this sample may be carry-over from other donors' samples.

Remarks on this clone: This CDR3 is also generated by other DNA sequences in the sample. V usage is TRBV25-1 and J usage is TRBJ1-4; 7 positions match TRBD1. This CDR3 region has 13 residues. Germline V gives CDR1 MGHDK, CDR2 SYGVNS. The J segment lost 4 bases and the V segment lost 6 bases, leaving 2 bases of the junction unmatched. CDR3 protein: CASRGQINEKLFF. The CDR3, as DNA: TGTGCCAGCAGGGGACAGATTAATGAAAAACTGTTTTTT. The full variable domain, its missing parts supplied by reference TRBV25-1 and TRBJ1-4, is EADIYQTPRYLVIGTGKKITLECSQTMGHDKMYWYQQDPGMELHLIHYSYGVNSTEKGDLSSESTVSRIRTEHFPLTLESARPSHTSQYLCASRGQINEKLFFGSGTQLSVL.

The chain couples TRBV7-2 to TRBJ2-3, with TRBD2 identical over 7 bases. The CDR3 spans 15 residues. The J segment lost 1 base and the V segment lost 5 bases, leaving 6 bases of the junction unmatched. Germline V gene data show CDR1 as SGHTA and CDR2 as FQGNSA. The CDR3 spells CASSELASGTDTQYF. CDR3 nucleotides: TGTGCCAGCAGCGAACTAGCGTCAGGCACAGATACGCAGTATTTT.

The gene calls are TRBV19 and TRBJ2-1, with TRBD2 identical over 8 bases. CDR1 is LNHDA, CDR2 SQIVND, per germline (reference sequence). This CDR3 is built from 11 residues. V was clipped by 3 bases and J by 12 bases; unmatched bases: 1. CDR3 coding DNA: TGTGCCAGTAGTATGGGGACTAGGCAGTTCTTC. The encoded protein is CASSMGTRQFF.

V is TRBV6-5 and J is TRBJ2-1; D is ambiguous. CDR1 is MNHEY, CDR2 SVGAGI, per germline. The CDR3 has 13 amino acids. The V end was cut by 5 bases, the J end by 6 bases, with 11 bases between. CDR3 bases: TGTGCCAGCAGTAAACCGGGCCTCAATGAGCAGTTCTTC. Protein sequence: CASSKPGLNEQFF.

This sequence joins TRBV30 and TRBJ2-7; 10 positions agree with TRBD2. J lost 0 bases, V lost 3 bases, and 2 bases had no gene match. The CDR3 runs 14 residues. Looked up from germline, CDR1 is GTSNPN and CDR2 is SVGIG (reference sequence). The CDR3 DNA follows: TGTGCCTGGAGGGCTAGCGGGAGCTCCTACGAGCAGTACTTC. Protein product: CAWRASGSSYEQYF. Full variable domain (missing parts from reference TRBV30 and TRBJ2-7): SQTIHQWPATLVQPVGSPLSLECTVEGTSNPNLYWYRQAAGRGLQLLFYSVGIGQISSEVPQNLSASRPQDRQFILSSKKLLLSDSGFYLCAWRASGSSYEQYFGPGTRLTVT.

The chain recombines TRBV7-2 with TRBJ2-1; 11 positions match TRBD2. Looked up from germline, CDR1 is SGHTA and CDR2 is FQGNSA. V shed 5 bases, J shed 3 bases, and the junction held 9 bases outside the gene matches. The CDR3 extends over 17 amino acids. The CDR3 sequence: CASSQLTSGIYYNEQFF. In nucleotides, the CDR3 is TGTGCCAGCAGCCAGCTGACTAGCGGGATTTACTACAATGAGCAGTTCTTC.

This rearrangement joins TRBV7-2 to TRBJ2-5, with D tentatively TRBD1 (5 bases). The CDR3 length is 15 residues. Germline loops: CDR1 SGHTA, CDR2 FQGNSA. Trimming left V 7 bases short and J 1 base short, with 16 bases between. CDR3 residues: CASTSIRAGQETQYF. The CDR3 bases are TGTGCCAGCACCAGTATCAGGGCTGGCCAAGAGACCCAGTACTTC.

The V call is TRBV7-8, the J call TRBJ2-5; D remains ambiguous. The CDR3 loop spans 14 amino acids. Germline-derived CDR1 and CDR2 are SGHVS and FQNEAQ. The V end was cut by 5 bases, the J end by 1 base, with 11 bases between. The CDR3: CASSPWETQETQYF. The CDR3 DNA reads TGTGCCAGCAGCCCTTGGGAAACCCAAGAGACCCAGTACTTC. Based on the CDR3 plus reference TRBV7-8 and TRBJ2-5, the full variable domain is GAGVSQSPRYKVAKRGQDVALRCDPISGHVSLFWYQQALGQGPEFLTYFQNEAQLDKSGLPSDRFFAERPEGSVSTLKIQRTQQEDSAVYLCASSPWETQETQYFGPGTRLLVL.

This clone appeared a single time. J is TRBJ1-2 and V is TRBV18; D not certain. Germline CDR1 and CDR2: KGHSH and LQKENI. V dropped 4 bases and J dropped 6 bases, with 15 bases sitting between them. CDR3 length: 14 residues. The CDR3 sequence is CASSQGISVDGYTF. In DNA form, the CDR3 reads TGTGCCAGCTCACAGGGTATCTCGGTCGATGGCTACACCTTC.

The rearrangement links TRBV4-1 to TRBJ1-4, with 11 positions matching TRBD1. CDR1 and CDR2 from the germline V gene are MGHRA and YSYEKL. The CDR3 has 16 amino acids. V lost 0 bases and J lost 7; bases outside the gene matches: 4. CDR3 in amino acids: CASSQDQGQGVEKLFF. Here the CDR3 DNA reads TGCGCCAGCAGCCAAGATCAGGGACAGGGGGTTGAAAAACTGTTTTTT.

This clone has only one observation. Other nucleotide sequences from this sample produce the same CDR3. The rearrangement uses TRBV28 and TRBJ2-7; the D is unclear. The CDR3 has 13 amino acids. CDR1 and CDR2 (germline): MDHEN, SYDVKM. V was cut by 6 bases and J by 4 bases, with 13 bases left in between. DNA of the CDR3: TGTGCCAGCAGCCTCGTGGGCCGATACGAGCAGTACTTC. It specifies CASSLVGRYEQYF.

In regard to this clone: The same CDR3 arises from other DNA sequences in this sample as well. The chain recombines TRBV19 with TRBJ1-1; 8 nucleotides agree with TRBD1. Germline CDR1 reads LNHDA; CDR2 reads SQIVND (reference sequence). CDR3 length: 14 amino acids. V shed 3 bases and J 1 base; nucleotides not matched to a gene: 1. CDR3: CASSIDRGNTEAFF. In nucleotides, the CDR3 is TGTGCCAGTAGTATTGACAGGGGGAACACTGAAGCTTTCTTT.

The chain recombines TRBV7-2 with TRBJ2-7; D may be TRBD1 (5 bases). CDR1 is SGHTA and CDR2 is FQGNSA in the germline V gene. The V gene lost 6 bases and the J gene lost 0 bases, with 12 bases spanning the gap. The CDR3 loop spans 14 amino acids. CDR3 residues: CASSKPGSSYEQYF. In DNA form, the CDR3 reads TGTGCCAGCAGTAAACCAGGGTCCTCCTACGAGCAGTACTTC.

A single count supports this clone. V usage is TRBV18 and J usage is TRBJ1-4; possibly TRBD1 for D (5 bases). V lost 0 bases, J lost 6 bases, and 11 bases lay in between. The CDR3 length is 15 residues. Germline lookup yields CDR1 KGHSH and CDR2 LQKENI. Here the CDR3 DNA reads TGTGCCAGCTCACCACCGGGACGACGCGATGAAAAACTGTTTTTT. Its translation is CASSPPGRRDEKLFF.

As regards this clone: Other DNA sequences in this sample translate to the same CDR3. The rearrangement links TRBV7-3 to TRBJ2-1; TRBD2 agrees at 10 bases. Germline CDR1 reads SGHTA; CDR2 reads FQGTGA. The CDR3 has 15 residues. J gave up 4 bases and V 2 bases, and 2 bases lay outside the gene matches. CDR3 in amino acids: CASSLGAGGYNEQFF. CDR3 bases: TGTGCCAGCAGCTTAGGAGCGGGAGGGTACAATGAGCAGTTCTTC.

The rearrangement joins TRBV10-3 to TRBJ2-3; TRBD2 matches 9 bases. Trimming removed 3 bases from V and 2 bases from J; junction bases left unmatched: 3. CDR1 is ENHRY and CDR2 is SYGVKD in the germline V gene. The CDR3 spans 15 residues. CDR3 DNA sequence: TGTGCCATCAGTGAATTAGCGGGAGACACAGATACGCAGTATTTT. Translating it yields CAISELAGDTDTQYF.

With respect to this clone: The sample contains more than one DNA sequence encoding this CDR3. This chain joins TRBV18 and TRBJ1-3; D uncertain. V lost 3 bases and J lost 3, with 12 bases in between. Germline V gene lookup returns CDR1 KGHSH and CDR2 LQKENI. The CDR3 covers 15 residues. The CDR3, as DNA: TGTGCCAGCTCACCTCCTGGCGGAATTGGAAACACCATATATTTT. Its protein product is CASSPPGGIGNTIYF.

This chain connects TRBV28 to TRBJ1-3; 7 nucleotides align to TRBD1. Losses at the gene ends were 5 bases for V and 0 bases for J; bases not matched to a gene: 4. The CDR3 contains 15 residues. The germline V gene encodes CDR1 MDHEN and CDR2 SYDVKM. The CDR3 bases are TGTGCCAGCAGTGGGGGACAGAGCTCTGGAAACACCATATATTTT. It encodes CASSGGQSSGNTIYF. Based on the CDR3 plus reference TRBV28 and TRBJ1-3, the full variable domain is DVKVTQSSRYLVKRTGEKVFLECVQDMDHENMFWYRQDPGLGLRLIYFSYDVKMKEKGDIPEGYSVSREKKERFSLILESASTNQTSMYLCASSGGQSSGNTIYFGEGSWLTVV.

This chain uses TRBV18 with TRBJ1-1; 8 nucleotides match TRBD1. The CDR3 is 15 amino acids. V was pared by 3 bases and J by 4 bases, with 7 bases of the junction left unmatched. CDR1 KGHSH and CDR2 LQKENI come from the germline V gene. The CDR3 DNA is TGTGCCAGCTCACCCCAGACAGGGGTTAGCACTGAAGCTTTCTTT. It codes for CASSPQTGVSTEAFF.

The V gene is TRBV21-1, the J gene TRBJ1-1; the tabulated D call, TRBD1, remains unverified against the DNA. TRBV21-1 is recorded as a pseudogene. The CDR3 length is 18 residues. CDR3 amino acids: CASSKGRQGVKRIAEAFF. The CDR3 DNA sequence: TGTGCCAGCAGCAAAGGGCGCCAGGGTGTGAAACGGATCGCTGAAGCTTTCTTT.

The chain recombines TRBV15 with TRBJ2-7; the D is unclear. With 0 bases removed from V and 2 bases from J, the gap between germline ends came to 17 bases. The CDR3 length is 17 residues. Germline values: CDR1 LNHNV, CDR2 YYDKDF (reference sequence). CDR3 sequence: CATSRDLTPATTYEQYF. The DNA of the CDR3 is TGTGCCACCAGCAGAGATTTAACGCCAGCCACGACCTACGAGCAGTACTTC.

The CDR3 sequence is CASSLATSSGSYEQYF. The CDR3 coding sequence is TGTGCCAGCAGCTTAGCGACGTCTAGCGGGAGCTACGAGCAGTACTTC. This chain connects TRBV7-2 to TRBJ2-7; 10 bases align to TRBD2. J lost 3 bases, V lost 0 bases, and 5 bases had no gene match. CDR1 is SGHTA, CDR2 FQGNSA, per germline. CDR3 size: 16 residues.

The chain couples TRBV25-1 to TRBJ1-1; D not certain. The CDR3 is 13 amino acids. Germline CDR1 is MGHDK and CDR2 is SYGVNS. The germline V and J ends were trimmed by 6 bases and 9 bases, with 17 bases remaining between them. The CDR3 region has the DNA TGTGCCAGCAGGACCTGGGAACAGACAAAAGCTTTCTTT. It codes for CASRTWEQTKAFF.

Written as DNA, the CDR3 is TGTGCCAGCAGCTCCGGGGGCAGGGAGCAGTACTTC. Its translation is CASSSGGREQYF. The chain carries TRBV6-5 and TRBJ2-7, with D perhaps matching TRBD1 or TRBD2 (6 bases each). Trimming cost V 6 bases and J 7 bases, with 13 bases left between them. CDR3 length equals 12 residues. Germline-derived CDR1 and CDR2 are MNHEY and SVGAGI.

The V call is TRBV2, the J call TRBJ1-2; D might be TRBD1 (5 bases). The germline V and J ends were trimmed by 6 bases and 2 bases, with 10 bases remaining between them. The CDR3 is 13 amino acids. Germline V gene lookup returns CDR1 SNHLY and CDR2 FYNNEI. The CDR3 protein is CASRNRDNYGYTF. The CDR3 DNA reads TGTGCCAGCAGAAATCGGGACAACTATGGCTACACCTTC.

V is TRBV28 and J is TRBJ1-5; D is uncertain. The germline V gene encodes CDR1 MDHEN and CDR2 SYDVKM. Trimming left V 3 bases short and J 5 bases short, with 11 bases between. The CDR3 is 14 amino acids. The CDR3 loop reads CASSFPAPYQPQHF. The CDR3 bases are TGTGCCAGCAGTTTCCCAGCTCCATATCAGCCCCAGCATTTT.

V is TRBV6-1 and J is TRBJ2-3; 11 bases are a match to TRBD1. The germline V gene encodes CDR1 MNHNS and CDR2 SASEGT. V lost 5 bases to trimming and J lost 4 bases; unmatched junction nucleotides: 2. The CDR3 has 14 amino acids. The CDR3 region has the DNA TGTGCCAGCAGTCAGGGACAGGGGGCAGATACGCAGTATTTT. Its protein product is CASSQGQGADTQYF.

The chain joins TRBV5-6 to TRBJ2-5; TRBD1 matches 8 bases. Germline CDR1 reads SGHDT; CDR2 reads YYEEEE. CDR3 length equals 15 residues. V was pared by 3 bases and J by 4 bases, with 8 bases of the junction left unmatched. The CDR3 is CASSWVSGGGETQYF. The CDR3 DNA sequence: TGTGCCAGCAGCTGGGTCTCAGGGGGCGGAGAGACCCAGTACTTC.

This chain joins TRBV9 and TRBJ2-5; D is unresolved. CDR3 size: 14 residues. Trimming shortened V by 4 bases and J by 4 bases, and 14 bases separated the two germline ends. CDR1 is SGDLS, CDR2 YYNGEE, per germline. DNA for the CDR3: TGTGCCAGCAGCCCGTCACAGCTTGGAGAGACCCAGTACTTC. It codes for CASSPSQLGETQYF.

The V gene is TRBV28, the J gene TRBJ1-5; D uncertain. V gave up 2 bases and J gave up 2 bases, with 10 bases separating them. CDR3 length: 15 amino acids. Germline assignment: CDR1 MDHEN and CDR2 SYDVKM. The CDR3 loop is CASSLDVRGNQPQHF. In DNA, the CDR3 is TGTGCCAGCAGTTTAGACGTACGAGGCAATCAGCCCCAGCATTTT.